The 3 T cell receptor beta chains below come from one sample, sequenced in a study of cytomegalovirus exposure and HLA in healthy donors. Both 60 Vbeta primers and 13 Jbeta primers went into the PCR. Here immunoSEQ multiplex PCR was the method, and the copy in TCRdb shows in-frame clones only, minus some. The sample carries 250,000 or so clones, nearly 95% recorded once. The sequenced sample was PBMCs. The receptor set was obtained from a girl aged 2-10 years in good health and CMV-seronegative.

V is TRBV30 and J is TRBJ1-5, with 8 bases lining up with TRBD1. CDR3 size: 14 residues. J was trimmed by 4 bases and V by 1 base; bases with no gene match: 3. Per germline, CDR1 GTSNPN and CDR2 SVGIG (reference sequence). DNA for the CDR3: TGTGCCTGGAGTGGAGACAGGGGTAATCAGCCCCAGCATTTT. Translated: CAWSGDRGNQPQHF.

The CDR3 DNA reads as TGTGCCAGCAGCCAAACTACAGACAACCGAGGGGGCGAGCAGTACTTC. It translates to CASSQTTDNRGGEQYF. The chain recombines TRBV14 with TRBJ2-7; possible D gene TRBD1, 6 bases. Germline lookup yields CDR1 SGHDN and CDR2 FVKESK. The CDR3 length is 16 residues. With 2 bases removed from V and 6 bases from J, the gap between germline ends came to 20 bases.

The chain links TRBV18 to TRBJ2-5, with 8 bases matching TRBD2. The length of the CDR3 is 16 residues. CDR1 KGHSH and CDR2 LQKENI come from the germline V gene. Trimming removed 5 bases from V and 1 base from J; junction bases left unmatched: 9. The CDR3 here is CASSSLEREGQETQYF. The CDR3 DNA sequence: TGTGCCAGCTCATCCCTAGAACGGGAGGGCCAAGAGACCCAGTACTTC.